These 15 T cell receptor beta chains were sequenced from one sample in a study of vaccination and CD4 T cells after COVID-19. These receptors' antigens are unknown. The treatment is: roughly ten-day PBMC culture with coronavirus spike peptide pools or control peptides (ViraFEST assay). The Oncomine TCR Beta short-read assay was applied to DNA of cultured CD4+ T cells. TCRdb used MiXCR to reprocess the PCR reads, holding one entry per CDR3 protein. The sample carries roughly 20,000 distinct CDR3 sequences, roughly 50% recorded once. Sequenced input: CD4+ T cells from blood, cultured in vitro. All receptors come from a human donor who had recovered from COVID-19.

V and J are TRBV7-2 and TRBJ2-3; TRBD2 agrees at 8 bases. Germline V gene lookup returns CDR1 SGHTA and CDR2 FQGNSA. This CDR3 contains 15 residues. V dropped 1 base and J dropped 3; count of bases not matched to a gene: 3. CDR3 bases: TGTGCCAGCAGCTTAGGACGGGGGGGGACAGATACGCAGTATTTT. This translates into CASSLGRGGTDTQYF.

The chain couples TRBV6-1 to TRBJ1-5, with D unclear. Looked up from germline, CDR1 is MNHNS and CDR2 is SASEGT. The CDR3 has 13 residues. The V and J ends lost 7 bases and 0 bases respectively, with 7 bases between them. Here the CDR3 DNA reads TGTGCCAGCAAGGCTTATAGCAATCAGCCCCAGCATTTT. Its protein product is CASKAYSNQPQHF.

A few counts support this clonotype. The rearrangement links TRBV7-2 to TRBJ1-1, with unresolved D. The V end was cut by 5 bases, the J end by 5 bases, with 12 bases between. Germline V gene data show CDR1 as SGHTA and CDR2 as FQGNSA. The CDR3 has 13 residues. The CDR3 here is CASSPAGRTEAFF. CDR3 sequence (DNA): TGTGCCAGCAGCCCGGCGGGGAGGACTGAAGCTTTCTTT.

This clonotype ranks as medium-sized. The chain is built from TRBV28 and TRBJ1-2; TRBD1 might be the D (6 bases). This CDR3 comprises 14 residues. With 8 bases removed from V and 1 base from J, the gap between germline ends came to 14 bases. Germline CDR1 and CDR2: MDHEN and SYDVKM. CDR3 region: CASLRGGRNYGYTF. The DNA of the CDR3 is TGTGCCAGCCTCCGAGGGGGGCGTAACTATGGCTACACCTTC.

This chain joins TRBV5-4 and TRBJ1-6, with D unresolved. From germline, CDR1 is SGHNT and CDR2 YYREEE (reference sequence). Trimming stripped 5 bases from V and 7 bases from J, with 13 bases between. CDR3 size: 14 residues. The CDR3 nucleotides are TGTGCCAGCAGTGAACACTCGAGGAATTCACCCCTCCACTTT. Its translation is CASSEHSRNSPLHF.

V and J are TRBV18 and TRBJ1-2; D call uncertain. Germline CDR1 reads KGHSH; CDR2 reads LQKENI. Trimming removed 3 bases from V and 3 bases from J, with 11 bases in between. CDR3 length: 14 residues. For the CDR3, the DNA is TGTGCCAGCTCACCTGCGTCCGGAGACTATGGCTACACCTTC. As protein: CASSPASGDYGYTF.

This CDR3 is CASSLGGAQDTQYF. For the CDR3, the DNA is TGTGCCAGCAGCCTGGGGGGGGCGCAAGATACGCAGTATTTT. The rearrangement uses TRBV7-2 and TRBJ2-3; TRBD2 might be the D (7 bases). Trimming stripped 5 bases from V and 5 bases from J, with 14 bases between. In germline, CDR1 is SGHTA, CDR2 FQGNSA. The CDR3 has 14 amino acids. Using reference TRBV7-2 and TRBJ2-3 for the parts outside the CDR3, the full variable domain is GAGVSQSPSNKVTEKGKDVELRCDPISGHTALYWYRQSLGQGLEFLIYFQGNSAPDKSGLPSDRFSAERTGGSVSTLTIQRTQQEDSAVYLCASSLGGAQDTQYFGPGTRLTVL.

V usage is TRBV5-6 and J usage is TRBJ2-7; 8 positions agree with TRBD1. In germline, CDR1 is SGHDT, CDR2 YYEEEE. The CDR3 consists of 16 residues. The V gene end was trimmed by 4 bases and the J gene end by 0 bases; junction bases not matched to a gene: 9. Written as DNA, the CDR3 is TGTGCCAGCAGCCCCTATGGACAGGGCAACTCCTACGAGCAGTACTTC. Translating gives CASSPYGQGNSYEQYF. The variable domain in full, with the rest retrieved from reference TRBV5-6 and TRBJ2-7, is DAGVTQSPTHLIKTRGQQVTLRCSPKSGHDTVSWYQQALGQGPQFIFQYYEEEERQRGNFPDRFSGHQFPNYSSELNVNALLLGDSALYLCASSPYGQGNSYEQYFGPGTRLTVT.

The gene calls are TRBV7-9 and TRBJ2-5; the match to TRBD1 covers 7 bases. Trimming removed 6 bases from V and 4 bases from J; junction bases left unmatched: 2. Germline CDR1 reads SEHNR; CDR2 reads FQNEAQ (reference sequence). The CDR3 loop spans 12 amino acids. CDR3 residues: CASSRQGETQYF. CDR3 sequence (DNA): TGTGCCAGCAGTCGACAGGGAGAGACCCAGTACTTC.

This clonotype was seen a handful of times. The gene calls are TRBV20-1 and TRBJ2-3; 11 bases map to TRBD1. Per the germline V gene, CDR1 is DFQATT and CDR2 is SNEGSKA (reference sequence). The CDR3 consists of 15 residues. V dropped 0 bases and J dropped 5; count of bases not matched to a gene: 4. The CDR3 bases are TGCAGTGCTAGAGAGTGGGGACAGGGGGGAGATACGCAGTATTTT. It translates to CSAREWGQGGDTQYF.

DNA for the CDR3: TGTGCCACCAGTGATCCCGGGACAGGGGATACTGAAGCTTTCTTT. The encoded protein is CATSDPGTGDTEAFF. The rearrangement joins TRBV24-1 to TRBJ1-1, with 10 bases lining up with TRBD1. V shed 3 bases, J shed 5 bases, and the junction held 5 bases outside the gene matches. Germline V gene lookup returns CDR1 KGHDR and CDR2 SFDVKD. The CDR3 consists of 15 residues.

This clonotype appeared a few times. The chain recombines TRBV7-9 with TRBJ1-5; maybe TRBD1 (6 bases). In germline, CDR1 is SEHNR, CDR2 FQNEAQ (reference sequence). The CDR3 loop spans 15 amino acids. V was pared by 5 bases and J by 3 bases, with 14 bases between. The CDR3: CASSPDGGPNQPQHF. Written as DNA, the CDR3 is TGTGCCAGCAGCCCAGATGGGGGCCCCAATCAGCCCCAGCATTTT.

The V and J genes are TRBV6-2 or TRBV6-3 and TRBJ2-7; 11 nucleotides match TRBD2. Germline trimming cut 6 bases from V and 0 bases from J; bases unmatched to any gene: 4. Germline V gene sequence: CDR1 MNHEY, CDR2 SVGEGT. The CDR3 totals 15 residues. CDR3 sequence (DNA): TGTGCCAGCAGGACACTAGCGGGGGCCTCCTACGAGCAGTACTTC. Amino acid sequence: CASRTLAGASYEQYF.

V and J are TRBV21-1 and TRBJ2-2; TRBD1 was called by the table and not checked on the DNA. TRBV21-1 is a pseudogene segment. This CDR3 is 14 amino acids long. The CDR3 DNA follows: TGTGCCAGCAGCAGGGGACACCTGTCCGGCGAGCTGTTTTTT. Protein: CASSRGHLSGELFF.

This clonotype was counted a few times. V is TRBV2 and J is TRBJ1-5; D is unresolved. V was pared by 3 bases and J by 6 bases, with 9 bases between. The CDR3 extends over 13 amino acids. The germline V gene encodes CDR1 SNHLY and CDR2 FYNNEI. CDR3 coding DNA: TGTGCCAGCAGTGAGAGGGTGGTTCAGCCCCAGCATTTT. Protein product: CASSERVVQPQHF.